This T cell receptor (beta chain) was documented in a study of molecular identifiers for immune sequencing clone quantification. CDR3 length equals 13 residues. V was clipped by 3 bases and J by 4 bases; unmatched bases: 4. Germline V gives CDR1 SGHRS, CDR2 YFSETQ. For naive CD8 T cells, sorting used the CD8+CD4-CCR7+CD45RA+ phenotype. This clonotype was observed many times. TCRdb redid the calling of the PCR reads with MiXCR, one entry per CDR3 protein. The sample shows 100,000 or so distinct CDR3 sequences, 21% of them seen only once. The receptor comes from a human donor in good health. Some libraries in this study had Jurkat cell RNA spiked in. This sequence joins TRBV5-1 and TRBJ2-7, with 7 bases fitting TRBD1. The sequenced sample consisted of naive CD8+ T cells from blood, with Jurkat cell RNA spiked in. Subset reported: FACS-sorted CD8+CD4-CCR7+CD45RA+ naive T cells. The CDR3 nucleotides are TGCGCCAGCAGCTCAACAGGGGCATACGAGCAGTACTTC. As protein: CASSSTGAYEQYF.